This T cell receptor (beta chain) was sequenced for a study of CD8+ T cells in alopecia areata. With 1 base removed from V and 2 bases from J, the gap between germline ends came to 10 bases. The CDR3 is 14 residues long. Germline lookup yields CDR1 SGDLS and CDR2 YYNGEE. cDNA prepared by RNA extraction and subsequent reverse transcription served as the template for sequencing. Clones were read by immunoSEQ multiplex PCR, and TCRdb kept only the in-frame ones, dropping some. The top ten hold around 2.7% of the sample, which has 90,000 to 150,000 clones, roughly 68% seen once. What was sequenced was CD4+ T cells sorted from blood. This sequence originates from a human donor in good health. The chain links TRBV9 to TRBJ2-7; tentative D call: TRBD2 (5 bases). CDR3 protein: CASSVTSGTYEQYF. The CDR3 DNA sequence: TGTGCCAGCAGCGTAACAAGCGGAACCTACGAGCAGTACTTC.